A selection of T cell receptor beta chains follows, all from one sample in a study of T cell responses to AZD1222 COVID-19 vaccine. Sequencing used immunoSEQ multiplex PCR; TCRdb keeps in-frame clones, though not all of them. The sample carries roughly 93,000 clones, roughly 89% recorded once. Material: peripheral blood, obtained on day 0 of MenACWY control vaccination. These receptors all come from an adult in good health. The CDR3 runs from the conserved cysteine through the conserved F or W. A D gene is named only where the DNA matches it firmly. Only part of the rows carry a size: once, few, many, or a class if the clone is expanded.

TRBJ1-2 | TRBV6-2/TRBV6-3 | once | NA | CASSYSRASYGYTF | TGTGCCAGCAGTTACTCGAGGGCCTCCTATGGCTACACCTTC
TRBJ2-2 | TRBV7-2 | NA | NA | CASSLSGDTGELFF | TGTGCCAGCAGCCTGTCGGGCGACACCGGGGAGCTGTTTTTT
TRBJ2-7 | TRBV3-1/TRBV3-2 | NA | TRBD2 | CASSQGTSDGEQYF | TGTGCCAGCAGCCAAGGGACTAGCGACGGCGAGCAGTACTTC
TRBJ2-7 | TRBV6-2/TRBV6-3 | many | NA | CASSLRDYEQYF | TGTGCCAGCAGTTTGAGGGACTACGAGCAGTACTTC
TRBJ1-1 | TRBV18 | NA | TRBD1 | CASSPIQGFTEAFF | TGTGCCAGCTCACCAATACAGGGGTTCACTGAAGCTTTCTTT
TRBJ2-2 | TRBV7-9 | NA | NA | CASSLALAHSTGELFF | TGTGCCAGCAGCTTAGCGCTAGCTCATAGCACCGGGGAGCTGTTTTTT
TRBJ2-1 | TRBV9 | NA | NA | CASSVVPGFYNEQFF | TGTGCCAGCAGCGTAGTCCCAGGATTCTACAATGAGCAGTTCTTC
TRBJ2-2 | TRBV30 | NA | TRBD2 | CAWNLRLGGANTGELFF | TGTGCCTGGAACCTTCGTCTCGGGGGGGCCAACACCGGGGAGCTGTTTTTT
TRBJ1-2 | TRBV6-6 | NA | NA | CASSPQGNGYTF | TGTGCCAGCAGCCCCCAGGGTAATGGCTACACCTTC
TRBJ2-1 | TRBV7-2 | NA | TRBD2 | CASSATTSGGPYNEQFF | TGTGCCAGCAGCGCCACGACTAGCGGGGGGCCTTACAATGAGCAGTTCTTC
TRBJ2-3 | TRBV21-1 | NA | NA | CASSKGGGGTDTQYF | TGTGCCAGCAGCAAAGGAGGGGGCGGCACAGATACGCAGTATTTT
TRBJ1-2 | TRBV27 | once | NA | CASSFVGQLYGYTF | TGTGCCAGCAGTTTCGTTGGACAGCTATATGGCTACACCTTC
TRBJ2-1 | TRBV7-3 | NA | NA | CASSLFGVGDEQFF | TGTGCCAGCAGCTTATTCGGTGTAGGGGATGAGCAGTTCTTC
TRBJ2-7 | TRBV19 | NA | TRBD1 | CASSVGQGNGQYF | TGTGCCAGTAGTGTCGGACAGGGGAACGGGCAGTACTTC
TRBJ1-1 | TRBV7-2 | NA | TRBD1 | CASSLRTGRTEAFF | TGTGCCAGCAGCTTGCGGACAGGACGGACTGAAGCTTTCTTT
TRBJ1-3 | TRBV18 | NA | NA | CASSPDGNTIYF | TGTGCCAGCTCACCCGATGGAAACACCATATATTTT
TRBJ1-2 | TRBV6-5 | once | NA | CASSTYREGYTF | TGTGCCAGCAGTACCTACAGGGAAGGCTACACCTTC
TRBJ1-2 | TRBV24-1 | few | NA | CATSDLGDVGYGYTF | TGTGCCACCAGTGATTTGGGGGACGTCGGCTATGGCTACACCTTC
TRBJ2-2 | TRBV4-2 | once | NA | CASSQDLGNTGELFF | TGTGCCAGCAGCCAAGATTTAGGTAACACCGGGGAGCTGTTTTTT
TRBJ2-7 | TRBV5-8 | NA | TRBD2 | CASSHGLAGSYEQYF | TGTGCCAGCAGCCACGGGCTAGCGGGGAGCTACGAGCAGTACTTC
TRBJ1-6 | TRBV27 | few | TRBD1 | CASSRDSNSPLHF | TGTGCCAGCAGCCGGGACAGCAATTCACCCCTCCACTTT
TRBJ1-2 | TRBV28 | once | NA | CASSLLTGNYGYTF | TGTGCCAGCAGTTTGCTTACAGGGAACTATGGCTACACCTTC
TRBJ2-1 | TRBV7-9 | few | NA | CASSLDRDQQFF | TGTGCCAGCAGCTTAGACAGGGATCAGCAGTTCTTC
TRBJ2-7 | TRBV23-1 | NA | NA | CASSPRPGYEQYF | TGCGCCAGCAGTCCTCGACCGGGGTACGAGCAGTACTTC
TRBJ1-6 | TRBV27 | NA | TRBD1 | CASRRTTGNSPLHF | TGTGCCAGCAGGCGAACGACAGGGAATTCACCCCTCCACTTT
TRBJ1-1 | TRBV30 | NA | NA | CAWRGGVRDTEAFF | TGTGCCTGGAGAGGAGGTGTGAGGGACACTGAAGCTTTCTTT
TRBJ2-7 | TRBV7-8 | NA | NA | CASSSVPGTGSF | TGTGCCAGCAGCTCAGTTCCCGGGACGGGAAGCTTC
TRBJ2-3 | TRBV19 | NA | NA | CASTFAQGGDTQYF | TGTGCCAGTACATTTGCTCAGGGGGGGGATACGCAGTATTTT
TRBJ1-1 | TRBV6-5 | NA | TRBD1 | CASRDRVTEAFF | TGTGCCAGCAGAGACAGGGTCACTGAAGCTTTCTTT
TRBJ1-1 | TRBV6-5 | NA | NA | CASSLQEPNTEAFF | TGTGCCAGCAGCCTACAGGAGCCTAACACTGAAGCTTTCTTT
TRBJ2-1 | TRBV10-1 | NA | NA | CASGVRGRNEQFF | TGCGCCAGCGGGGTCCGGGGTAGGAATGAGCAGTTCTTC
TRBJ1-1 | TRBV10-3 | NA | NA | CAIRARGNLNTEAFF | TGTGCCATCAGAGCCCGGGGAAACCTGAACACTGAAGCTTTCTTT
TRBJ2-1 | TRBV6-5 | NA | TRBD2 | CASSSVAGGRNNEQFF | TGTGCCAGCAGTTCGGTAGCGGGGGGGCGGAACAATGAGCAGTTCTTC
TRBJ2-7 | TRBV9 | NA | TRBD2 | CASSETPGLPYEQYF | TGTGCCAGCAGCGAGACCCCGGGACTACCCTACGAGCAGTACTTC
TRBJ1-2 | TRBV4-2 | NA | NA | CASSQVAGENYGYTF | TGTGCCAGCAGCCAAGTGGCGGGAGAGAACTATGGCTACACCTTC
TRBJ1-1 | TRBV2 | NA | NA | CASSVVKAFF | TGTGCCAGCAGTGTCGTCAAAGCTTTCTTT
TRBJ2-1 | TRBV4-1 | NA | TRBD1 | CASSLRDSPYNEQFF | TGCGCCAGCAGCCTCCGGGACAGTCCCTACAATGAGCAGTTCTTC
TRBJ1-3 | TRBV28 | few | TRBD1 | CASRGTVHSGNTIYF | TGTGCCAGCAGGGGGACAGTGCATTCTGGAAACACCATATATTTT
TRBJ2-7 | TRBV5-6 | once | TRBD1 | CASSWGQIRGEQYF | TGTGCCAGCAGCTGGGGACAGATTAGAGGCGAGCAGTACTTC
TRBJ1-2 | TRBV4-3 | NA | NA | CASSPRPLAGAQYGYTF | TGCGCCAGCAGCCCGAGACCTCTTGCAGGGGCCCAGTATGGCTACACCTTC
TRBJ2-2 | TRBV19 | NA | TRBD1 | CATNQGAAGELFF | TGTGCCACCAACCAGGGGGCTGCCGGGGAGCTGTTTTTT
TRBJ2-5 | TRBV7-3 | NA | NA | CASSLGLAETQYF | TGTGCCAGCAGCTTAGGTCTGGCAGAGACCCAGTACTTC
TRBJ2-2 | TRBV2 | NA | NA | CASTQGVSYGELFF | TGTGCCAGCACTCAGGGCGTTTCGTACGGGGAGCTGTTTTTT
TRBJ1-2 | TRBV5-1 | NA | NA | CASSLGGDRSYGYTF | TGCGCCAGCAGCTTGGGGGGAGACAGATCCTATGGCTACACCTTC
TRBJ2-2 | TRBV28 | NA | NA | CASTRGGLNTGELFF | TGTGCCAGCACCCGAGGGGGTTTGAACACCGGGGAGCTGTTTTTT
TRBJ2-3 | TRBV6-5 | NA | NA | CAIRPRDRDTQYF | TGTGCCATCCGACCGCGAGATAGGGATACGCAGTATTTT
TRBJ1-2 | TRBV6-5 | NA | TRBD1 | CASRRDSYGYTF | TGTGCCAGCAGACGGGACAGCTATGGCTACACCTTC
TRBJ1-2 | TRBV2 | NA | NA | CASRGDGVPNYGYTF | TGTGCCAGCCGAGGTGACGGAGTACCTAACTATGGCTACACCTTC
TRBJ2-4 | TRBV7-3 | NA | NA | CASSQGPAIQYF | TGTGCCAGCAGCCAAGGGCCGGCCATTCAGTACTTC
TRBJ1-5 | TRBV4-1 | NA | NA | CASSLGGRGDQPQHF | TGCGCCAGCAGCCTTGGGGGTAGGGGCGATCAGCCCCAGCATTTT
TRBJ1-6 | TRBV6-1 | NA | TRBD1 | CASSATGTGNYNSPLHF | TGTGCCAGCAGTGCAACCGGGACAGGCAACTATAATTCACCCCTCCACTTT
TRBJ1-2 | TRBV28 | NA | NA | CASSWVGYGYTF | TGTGCCAGCAGCTGGGTCGGGTATGGCTACACCTTC
TRBJ1-1 | TRBV29-1 | NA | TRBD1 | CSVEDLDRGDTEAFF | TGCAGCGTTGAAGATTTGGACAGGGGAGACACTGAAGCTTTCTTT
TRBJ2-7 | TRBV3-1/TRBV3-2 | NA | TRBD1 | CASSHYRGRGEQYF | TGTGCCAGCAGCCATTATAGGGGGCGCGGGGAGCAGTACTTC
TRBJ1-1 | TRBV5-5 | NA | NA | CASSLGMNTEAFF | TGTGCCAGCAGCCTGGGTATGAACACTGAAGCTTTCTTT
TRBJ2-1 | TRBV7-3 | NA | TRBD1 | CASSLWTGGPDEQFF | TGTGCCAGCAGCTTGTGGACAGGGGGCCCGGATGAGCAGTTCTTC
TRBJ2-7 | TRBV10-2 | once | TRBD1 | CASMGQGAYEQYF | TGCGCCAGCATGGGACAGGGGGCTTACGAGCAGTACTTC